Sequencing of this T cell receptor beta chain was carried out in a study of CD8 T cells in Susac syndrome (dated by TCRdb to the late 2010s). With regard to the full study: The study used repertoire sequencing to test whether antigen drove CD8+ T cell activation and differentiation in Susac syndrome.

General findings and caveats noted by the study authors: The number of individuals in the TCR sequencing and HLA analysis was acknowledged as relatively small.

Details on this clonotype: No antigen is known for it. No base quality information exists; no much larger clone differs at one position.

RNA was extracted using the RNeasy kit, and roughly 0.5 to 1 ug of the RNA was reverse transcribed with random hexamers. The immunoSEQ multiplex PCR assay, which covers 54 Vbeta and 13 Jbeta segments, was used to amplify TCR beta CDR3 regions. PCR amplification bias was corrected by using a synthetic template baseline for primer optimization and computational correction. The original methods were these. Reads were annotated to V, D and J genes per IMGT and analyzed with immunoSEQ Analyzer, keeping only productive sequences. Clonality was calculated as one minus the Shannon entropy normalized by log2 of the number of productive unique sequences. Public and private clones were assessed among the 100 most prevalent clones of each patient and control. Clones were defined as Susac-specific when absent from the healthy and MS cohorts, from over 950 published viral clones and from other ImmuneACCESS disease sequences. Using fastp trimming at Q25 and MiXCR clonotype assembly, TCRdb reanalyzed the public sequencing data and kept in-frame beta chains. Each CDR3 protein gets just one entry, which takes the most common genes and DNA from the rows behind it. The V and J calls shown here were made by TCRdb, not taken from the authors' results. The sample table contains some 100,000 distinct CDR3 sequences; only one count was recorded for 90% to 98% of them. Of the sample, under 0.1% is held by the ten largest clones.

High-throughput TCR beta sequencing profiled peripheral blood CD8+ and CD4+ T cells from healthy donors, Susac syndrome patients and multiple sclerosis patients. The healthy donors served as controls matched for age and sex. Bulk CD8+ and CD4+ T cells were purified magnetically by negative isolation, whereas CD8+ TEMRA cells were enriched by FACS. Blood was collected in EDTA tubes and processed within 24 hours, with PBMCs isolated through density gradient centrifugation. PBMCs intended for TCR sequencing were frozen in liquid nitrogen and were later thawed in a 37 degrees C water bath. The sorted or isolated CD4+, CD8+ and CD8+ TEMRA cells had a purity of 90% or higher. Here V drops 5 bases and J drops 0 bases, and the junction holds 13 bases not matched to any gene. From the germline V gene (reference sequence), CDR1 is SGHAT and CDR2 is FQDESV. The CDR3 numbers 20 residues from cysteine through phenylalanine. Here the CDR3 DNA is all that survives: 60 bases in frame from base 1.

This receptor was obtained from a human donor in good health. The sequence links TRBV11-1 to TRBJ2-6; 10 bases in between match TRBD1. The source material was CD4+ T cells from PBMCs. The CDR3 reads as follows: CASSRGDRGLLSSGANVLTF. The base sequence is TGTGCCAGCAGCAGAGGGGACAGGGGCCTTCTGAGCTCTGGGGCCAACGTCCTGACTTTC. Full variable domain (CDR3 extended with the reference TRBV11-1 and TRBJ2-6 proteins): EAEVAQSPRYKITEKSQAVAFWCDPISGHATLYWYRQILGQGPELLVQFQDESVVDDSQLPKDRFSAERLKGVDSTLKIQPAELGDSAMYLCASSRGDRGLLSSGANVLTFGAGSRLTVL.